The 11 T cell receptor beta chains in this list originate from one sample, sequenced in a study of early T cells in non-severe SARS-CoV-2 infection. TCRdb ran MiXCR on the 5' RACE reads and lists one entry per CDR3 protein. The table shows tens of thousands of distinct CDR3 sequences, with about 10% occurring only once. Specimen: whole blood, collected at baseline. The receptors here all came from an adult who was a healthcare worker with PCR-confirmed SARS-CoV-2 infection or an uninfected control (not recorded which).

The V gene is TRBV10-1, the J gene TRBJ2-7, with 8 bases matching TRBD2. The CDR3 length is 12 residues. Germline CDR1 reads WNHNN; CDR2 reads SYGVQD (reference sequence). V lost 3 bases to trimming and J lost 5 bases; unmatched junction nucleotides: 0. The CDR3 protein is CASSEAGDEQYF. The CDR3 nucleotides read TGCGCCAGCAGTGAAGCGGGGGACGAGCAGTACTTC.

This clonotype has ten or more counts. The V gene is TRBV3-1, the J gene TRBJ2-7; D could derive from TRBD1 or TRBD2 (6 bases each). Trimming removed 2 bases from V and 2 bases from J, with 19 bases in between. The CDR3 covers 17 residues. Germline lookup yields CDR1 LGHDT and CDR2 YNNKEL (reference sequence). The CDR3 DNA sequence: TGTGCCAGCAGCCAACACGAAACAGGGAGGTATGCCTACGAGCAGTACTTC. This gives the protein CASSQHETGRYAYEQYF.

The chain uses TRBV21-1 and TRBJ2-1; the D call TRBD1 from the table was never checked on the DNA. TRBV21-1 is a listed pseudogene. This CDR3 spans 14 amino acids. In DNA form, the CDR3 reads TGTGCCAGCAGCCCCCGGATCAGCTACAATGAGCAGTTCTTC. It specifies CASSPRISYNEQFF.

In this sample, this clonotype turned up many times. V and J are TRBV11-2 and TRBJ2-7; no firm D call. CDR1 and CDR2 (germline): SGHAT, FQNNGV. CDR3 length equals 12 residues. The germline V and J ends were trimmed by 5 bases and 5 bases, with 10 bases remaining between them. The CDR3 DNA follows: TGTGCCAGCAGCCTCGGACCCCACGAGCAGTACTTC. Translating it yields CASSLGPHEQYF. Drawing the rest from reference TRBV11-2 and TRBJ2-7, the complete variable domain is EAGVAQSPRYKIIEKRQSVAFWCNPISGHATLYWYQQILGQGPKLLIQFQNNGVVDDSQLPKDRFSAERLKGVDSTLKIQPAKLEDSAVYLCASSLGPHEQYFGPGTRLTVT.

The chain couples TRBV28 to TRBJ2-2; TRBD1 matches 10 bases. The CDR3 is 15 residues long. Germline values: CDR1 MDHEN, CDR2 SYDVKM. V lost 4 bases to trimming and J lost 7 bases; unmatched junction nucleotides: 6. CDR3 in amino acids: CASSSSGQGGGELFF. CDR3 bases: TGTGCCAGCAGTTCCTCTGGACAGGGGGGCGGGGAGCTGTTTTTT.

This clonotype was recorded many times. The chain combines TRBV7-6 with TRBJ2-2; D might be TRBD2 (5 bases). Germline V gene sequence: CDR1 SGHVS, CDR2 FNYEAQ. CDR3 length: 18 residues. V lost 3 bases and J lost 11, with 28 bases in between. The CDR3 loop is CASSFEPGEWETLGELFF. CDR3 nucleotides: TGTGCCAGCAGCTTTGAGCCGGGCGAGTGGGAGACGCTCGGAGAGCTGTTTTTT.

This clonotype came up many times. This chain joins TRBV20-1 and TRBJ2-3; 7 positions match TRBD2. J was trimmed by 2 bases and V by 0 bases; bases with no gene match: 11. The germline V gene encodes CDR1 DFQATT and CDR2 SNEGSKA (reference sequence). This CDR3 contains 17 residues. CDR3 DNA sequence: TGCAGTGCTAGAGATCCTGAGGGACTAACATACACAGATACGCAGTATTTT. Protein product: CSARDPEGLTYTDTQYF.

Turning to this clonotype: A read error may account for a junction end that differs from germline. V usage is TRBV4-2 and J usage is TRBJ2-7; 7 nucleotides match TRBD2. The CDR3 extends over 15 amino acids. Germline V gene lookup returns CDR1 LGHNA and CDR2 YNFKEQ. CDR3 sequence reads: CASGQVAGEVYEQYF. In DNA form, the CDR3 reads TGTGCCAGCGGCCAAGTGGCGGGAGAGGTCTACGAGCAGTACTTC.

The rearrangement uses TRBV6-5 and TRBJ2-6, with no clear D. Between the trimmed V and J ends, which lost 0 bases and 4 bases, there was a span of 4 bases. CDR1 is MNHEY and CDR2 is SVGAGI in the germline V gene. The CDR3 contains 14 residues. The CDR3: CASSYSGGANVLTF. The CDR3 DNA is TGTGCCAGCAGTTACTCCGGGGGGGCCAACGTCCTGACTTTC.

The V call is TRBV7-2, the J call TRBJ2-3, with 8 bases identical to TRBD2. The trim removed 3 bases at V and 4 bases at J, leaving 9 bases unmatched. CDR3 length equals 16 residues. Looked up from germline, CDR1 is SGHTA and CDR2 is FQGNSA. The CDR3 protein is CASSLPSGRRADTQYF. For the CDR3, the DNA is TGTGCCAGCAGCTTGCCTAGCGGGCGGCGGGCAGATACGCAGTATTTT.

This clonotype was seen a handful of times. This sequence joins TRBV7-2 and TRBJ2-7; D is ambiguous. There are 14 residues in the CDR3. The V gene's germline CDR1 is SGHTA and CDR2 FQGNSA. V was pared by 1 base and J by 3 bases, with 10 bases between. The CDR3 DNA reads as TGTGCCAGCAGCTTAGGATTTTCCGGCTACGAGCAGTACTTC. Translating gives CASSLGFSGYEQYF.